The 3 T cell receptor beta chains reported below all come from one sample, sequenced in a study of shared clonotypes between healthy human individuals. Clones were read by immunoSEQ multiplex PCR, and TCRdb kept only the in-frame ones, dropping some. The table records 2.3 million or so clones, approximately 93% of them present only once. Sequenced input: naive CD4+ T cells from PBMCs. Described subset: CD45RA+ positively selected. These receptors were taken from a man aged 18 to 30 in good health. Some clones in this sample may be carry-over from other donors' samples.

This clone was detected only once. The chain couples TRBV5-1 to TRBJ2-7; no clear D. Germline V gives CDR1 SGHRS, CDR2 YFSETQ. V shed 4 bases and J shed 4 bases, with 6 bases lying between them. The CDR3 is 11 amino acids. For the CDR3, the DNA is TGCGCCAGCAGCCCAAAATACGAGCAGTACTTC. It specifies CASSPKYEQYF. The full variable domain, completed using reference TRBV5-1 and TRBJ2-7, is KAGVTQTPRYLIKTRGQQVTLSCSPISGHRSVSWYQQTPGQGLQFLFEYFSETQRNKGNFPGRFSGRQFSNSRSEMNVSTLELGDSALYLCASSPKYEQYFGPGTRLTVT.

The J gene is TRBJ2-3, the V gene TRBV7-2; D is unclear. The length of the CDR3 is 15 residues. Germline V CDR1 and CDR2: SGHTA, FQGNSA. Deletions cut 2 bases from V and 6 bases from J, with 15 bases between. The CDR3 region is CASSLIALLDDTQYF. Here the CDR3 DNA reads TGTGCCAGCAGCTTAATAGCCCTCCTGGACGATACGCAGTATTTT.

The rearrangement uses TRBV29-1 and TRBJ2-7; D is perhaps TRBD2 (6 bases). The CDR3 extends over 14 amino acids. The germline gives CDR1 SQVTM, CDR2 ANQGSEA. V gave up 4 bases and J gave up 0 bases, with 13 bases separating them. The CDR3 spells CSVVADRTSYEQYF. Here the CDR3 DNA reads TGCAGCGTTGTAGCGGATCGAACCTCCTACGAGCAGTACTTC.